Listed below are T cell receptor beta chains from one sample, sequenced in a study of beta chain features in type 1 diabetes. Repertoires were generated with immunoSEQ multiplex PCR, while TCRdb's copy carries only in-frame clones and drops some. The sample carries some 160,000 clones, 9% to 10% recorded once. Sequencing was performed on central memory CD4+ T cells from blood. These receptors were obtained from a woman younger than 45 with type 1 diabetes. The CDR3 runs from the conserved cysteine through the conserved F or W. Fields, in order: clone size, J gene, V gene, D gene, CDR3 protein, CDR3 DNA. D genes are given only for firm matches. Where a row states a size, it is once, few, many or the class of an expanded clone; other rows omit it.

clone size: -
J gene: TRBJ2-3
V gene: TRBV9
D gene: -
CDR3 protein: CASSVDGARADTQYF
CDR3 DNA: TGTGCCAGCAGCGTTGATGGGGCTCGCGCAGATACGCAGTATTTT

clone size: -
J gene: TRBJ2-7
V gene: TRBV5-1
D gene: TRBD1
CDR3 protein: CASSLGQGRAYEQYF
CDR3 DNA: TGCGCCAGCAGCTTGGGACAGGGAAGGGCCTACGAGCAGTACTTC

clone size: few
J gene: TRBJ1-5
V gene: TRBV7-8
D gene: -
CDR3 protein: CASSSKGVGGNQPQHF
CDR3 DNA: TGTGCCAGCAGCTCCAAAGGCGTCGGGGGTAATCAGCCCCAGCATTTT

clone size: many
J gene: TRBJ2-1
V gene: TRBV15
D gene: -
CDR3 protein: CATSNQGNEQFF
CDR3 DNA: TGTGCCACCAGCAACCAGGGAAATGAGCAGTTCTTC

clone size: few
J gene: TRBJ2-1
V gene: TRBV5-1
D gene: TRBD2
CDR3 protein: CASSLDGRRGYNEQFF
CDR3 DNA: TGCGCCAGCAGCTTGGACGGTCGGCGGGGGTACAATGAGCAGTTCTTC

clone size: -
J gene: TRBJ2-7
V gene: TRBV2
D gene: TRBD1
CDR3 protein: CASTRDSYEQYF
CDR3 DNA: TGTGCCAGCACCCGGGACAGCTACGAGCAGTACTTC

clone size: few
J gene: TRBJ1-2
V gene: TRBV27
D gene: -
CDR3 protein: CASSLDRGRVDGYTF
CDR3 DNA: TGTGCCAGCAGTTTGGACCGTGGCAGGGTAGATGGCTACACCTTC

clone size: -
J gene: TRBJ2-2
V gene: TRBV27
D gene: -
CDR3 protein: CASSLLSLATGELFF
CDR3 DNA: TGTGCCAGCAGTCTCCTAAGTCTAGCGACCGGGGAGCTGTTTTTT

clone size: -
J gene: TRBJ1-2
V gene: TRBV29-1
D gene: -
CDR3 protein: CSVGGGLSYTF
CDR3 DNA: TGCAGCGTTGGGGGAGGGCTGAGCTACACCTTC

clone size: few
J gene: TRBJ1-4
V gene: TRBV6-6
D gene: -
CDR3 protein: CASSLRDTKEKLFF
CDR3 DNA: TGTGCCAGCAGCCTCAGGGACACGAAAGAAAAACTGTTTTTT

clone size: -
J gene: TRBJ1-1
V gene: TRBV4-2
D gene: TRBD1
CDR3 protein: CASSRSNRGALTEAFF
CDR3 DNA: TGTGCCAGCAGCCGTTCAAACAGGGGAGCTCTCACTGAAGCTTTCTTT

clone size: -
J gene: TRBJ2-7
V gene: TRBV4-1
D gene: TRBD2
CDR3 protein: CASSQEASTLAAYEQYF
CDR3 DNA: TGCGCCAGCAGCCAAGAGGCGTCTACACTAGCGGCCTACGAGCAGTACTTC

clone size: -
J gene: TRBJ2-7
V gene: TRBV6-6
D gene: TRBD1
CDR3 protein: CASSPGRTGLYEQYF
CDR3 DNA: TGTGCCAGCAGCCCAGGGAGGACAGGGTTGTACGAGCAGTACTTC

clone size: -
J gene: TRBJ2-1
V gene: TRBV10-3
D gene: -
CDR3 protein: CAIRRHGESNEQFF
CDR3 DNA: TGTGCCATCAGGCGACACGGGGAAAGCAATGAGCAGTTCTTC

clone size: -
J gene: TRBJ2-7
V gene: TRBV7-2
D gene: -
CDR3 protein: CASSIDTEQYF
CDR3 DNA: TGTGCCAGCAGCATCGACACCGAGCAGTACTTC

clone size: few
J gene: TRBJ2-1
V gene: TRBV29-1
D gene: TRBD2
CDR3 protein: CSVIASGRGDEQFF
CDR3 DNA: TGCAGCGTTATAGCTAGCGGGAGAGGCGATGAGCAGTTCTTC

clone size: -
J gene: TRBJ1-2
V gene: TRBV7-2
D gene: -
CDR3 protein: CASSPWGVYGYTF
CDR3 DNA: TGTGCCAGCAGCCCGTGGGGGGTTTATGGCTACACCTTC

clone size: -
J gene: TRBJ2-2
V gene: TRBV30
D gene: -
CDR3 protein: CAWRAPNTGELFF
CDR3 DNA: TGTGCCTGGAGGGCCCCGAACACCGGGGAGCTGTTTTTT

clone size: many
J gene: TRBJ2-1
V gene: TRBV2
D gene: TRBD2
CDR3 protein: CASSTTSGRAAEQFF
CDR3 DNA: TGTGCCAGCAGTACGACTAGCGGGAGGGCCGCTGAGCAGTTCTTC

clone size: -
J gene: TRBJ2-1
V gene: TRBV5-1
D gene: TRBD2
CDR3 protein: CASSLLASGFEQFF
CDR3 DNA: TGCGCCAGCAGCTTGTTGGCTAGCGGCTTTGAGCAGTTCTTC

clone size: few
J gene: TRBJ1-4
V gene: TRBV11-2
D gene: -
CDR3 protein: CASSLIIQGSNEKLFF
CDR3 DNA: TGTGCCAGCAGCTTAATCATCCAGGGATCAAATGAAAAACTGTTTTTT

clone size: -
J gene: TRBJ1-2
V gene: TRBV9
D gene: -
CDR3 protein: CASSGRTVFHGYTF
CDR3 DNA: TGTGCCAGCAGCGGAAGGACAGTGTTCCATGGCTACACCTTC

clone size: -
J gene: TRBJ1-1
V gene: TRBV6-6
D gene: -
CDR3 protein: CASSPPAVNTEAFF
CDR3 DNA: TGTGCCAGCAGTCCTCCGGCGGTGAACACTGAAGCTTTCTTT

clone size: few
J gene: TRBJ2-3
V gene: TRBV7-2
D gene: -
CDR3 protein: CASSLDRTDTQYF
CDR3 DNA: TGTGCCAGCAGCTTAGATCGTACAGATACGCAGTATTTT

clone size: few
J gene: TRBJ2-2
V gene: TRBV6-5
D gene: -
CDR3 protein: CASSLPMSGELFF
CDR3 DNA: TGTGCCAGCAGTCTACCTATGTCTGGGGAGCTGTTTTTT

clone size: few
J gene: TRBJ2-5
V gene: TRBV7-2
D gene: -
CDR3 protein: CASSSTRETQYF
CDR3 DNA: TGTGCCAGCAGCTCCACGAGAGAGACCCAGTACTTC

clone size: few
J gene: TRBJ2-2
V gene: TRBV29-1
D gene: -
CDR3 protein: CSVEIGHEAGELFF
CDR3 DNA: TGCAGCGTTGAAATAGGACATGAGGCCGGGGAGCTGTTTTTT

clone size: many
J gene: TRBJ2-1
V gene: TRBV7-9
D gene: -
CDR3 protein: CASSFTSGGNEQFF
CDR3 DNA: TGTGCCAGCAGCTTTACGTCAGGGGGGAATGAGCAGTTCTTC

clone size: -
J gene: TRBJ2-3
V gene: TRBV5-4
D gene: TRBD2
CDR3 protein: CASSQKLAGEADTQYF
CDR3 DNA: TGTGCCAGCAGCCAAAAATTAGCGGGAGAGGCAGATACGCAGTATTTT

clone size: -
J gene: TRBJ1-3
V gene: TRBV28
D gene: TRBD1
CDR3 protein: CASSSAGQGFGNTIYF
CDR3 DNA: TGTGCCAGCAGTTCCGCAGGACAGGGTTTCGGAAACACCATATATTTT

clone size: few
J gene: TRBJ1-2
V gene: TRBV25-1
D gene: -
CDR3 protein: CASSRSNYGYTF
CDR3 DNA: TGTGCCAGCAGCAGATCTAACTATGGCTACACCTTC

clone size: -
J gene: TRBJ2-7
V gene: TRBV5-4
D gene: -
CDR3 protein: CASTRDSSYEQYF
CDR3 DNA: TGTGCCAGCACCAGGGACTCCTCCTACGAGCAGTACTTC

clone size: -
J gene: TRBJ2-5
V gene: TRBV29-1
D gene: -
CDR3 protein: CSAREGETQYF
CDR3 DNA: TGCAGCGCCCGGGAAGGAGAGACCCAGTACTTC

clone size: few
J gene: TRBJ2-5
V gene: TRBV7-3
D gene: -
CDR3 protein: CASSLATRRTQYF
CDR3 DNA: TGTGCCAGCAGCTTAGCGACTAGACGGACCCAGTACTTC

clone size: few
J gene: TRBJ2-3
V gene: TRBV6-4
D gene: -
CDR3 protein: CASSEFSSDTQYF
CDR3 DNA: TGTGCCAGCAGTGAGTTTAGCTCAGATACGCAGTATTTT

clone size: -
J gene: TRBJ2-2
V gene: TRBV28
D gene: TRBD2
CDR3 protein: CASTTSGSAYTGELFF
CDR3 DNA: TGTGCCAGCACGACTAGCGGGAGTGCTTACACCGGGGAGCTGTTTTTT

clone size: -
J gene: TRBJ2-1
V gene: TRBV6-4
D gene: -
CDR3 protein: CASSDRGLNSYNEQFF
CDR3 DNA: TGTGCCAGCAGTGATCGAGGGCTTAACTCCTACAATGAGCAGTTCTTC

clone size: few
J gene: TRBJ2-2
V gene: TRBV5-1
D gene: TRBD2
CDR3 protein: CASSLSRTSGGGTGELFF
CDR3 DNA: TGCGCCAGCAGCTTGTCACGGACTAGCGGTGGGGGGACCGGGGAGCTGTTTTTT

clone size: -
J gene: TRBJ1-5
V gene: TRBV10-3
D gene: TRBD1
CDR3 protein: CAISEGQGGSQPQHF
CDR3 DNA: TGTGCCATCAGTGAAGGACAGGGAGGTTCTCAGCCCCAGCATTTT

clone size: -
J gene: TRBJ1-2
V gene: TRBV6-5
D gene: -
CDR3 protein: CASSYRQGYGYTF
CDR3 DNA: TGTGCCAGCAGTTACCGTCAGGGCTATGGCTACACCTTC

clone size: -
J gene: TRBJ2-1
V gene: TRBV20-1
D gene: -
CDR3 protein: CSARLIAEQFF
CDR3 DNA: TGCAGTGCTAGACTAATCGCTGAGCAGTTCTTC

clone size: few
J gene: TRBJ1-3
V gene: TRBV7-9
D gene: TRBD1
CDR3 protein: CASSSQGAGNTIYF
CDR3 DNA: TGTGCCAGCAGCTCCCAGGGGGCTGGAAACACCATATATTTT

clone size: -
J gene: TRBJ2-5
V gene: TRBV7-3
D gene: -
CDR3 protein: CASSLGGLTTQETQYF
CDR3 DNA: TGTGCCAGCAGCTTAGGAGGACTAACAACTCAAGAGACCCAGTACTTC